One sample yielded the 8 T cell receptor beta chains listed below, sequenced in a study of blood T cells in healthy people across ages. A second PCR of roughly 6 to 12 cycles used a sample-barcoded 5' primer and a J-beta primer mix. TCRdb reprocessed the 5' RACE reads with MiXCR, giving one entry per CDR3 protein. The sample carries hundreds of thousands of distinct CDR3 sequences, about 30% recorded once. The sequenced sample consisted of blood. Receptor source: a woman aged 80 or over in good health.

There are many counts of this clonotype. This may come from a read error, since a much larger clone is one base off. The chain joins TRBV7-9 to TRBJ2-1; 9 positions agree with TRBD1. The J call may be wrong; the DNA end is better matched by TRBJ2-7. Germline CDR1 and CDR2: SEHNR and FQNEAQ (reference sequence). The CDR3 has 15 amino acids. The CDR3 bases are TGTGCCAGCAGCCTCCGGGACAGGGAACACAATGAGCAGTACTTC. Its translation is CASSLRDREHNEQYF.

The chain recombines TRBV7-2 with TRBJ2-1, with 9 positions matching TRBD2. V trimming: 5 bases; J trimming: 0 bases; junction bases outside the gene matches: 2. The V gene's germline CDR1 is SGHTA and CDR2 FQGNSA. This CDR3 contains 15 residues. Written as DNA, the CDR3 is TGTGCCAGCAGCAATAGCGGGAGCTCCTACAATGAGCAGTTCTTC. Amino acid sequence: CASSNSGSSYNEQFF. The full variable domain, rest sourced from reference TRBV7-2 and TRBJ2-1, is GAGVSQSPSNKVTEKGKDVELRCDPISGHTALYWYRQSLGQGLEFLIYFQGNSAPDKSGLPSDRFSAERTGGSVSTLTIQRTQQEDSAVYLCASSNSGSSYNEQFFGPGTRLTVL.

This clonotype came up many times. This chain uses TRBV4-2 with TRBJ2-5; 9 bases match TRBD1. CDR3 size: 16 residues. The germline V gene has CDR1 LGHNA and CDR2 YNFKEQ. The V and J ends lost 0 bases and 5 bases, in that order; junction bases with no gene match: 7. CDR3: CASSQEGQGGRETQYF. The CDR3 coding sequence is TGTGCCAGCAGCCAAGAGGGACAGGGTGGAAGGGAGACCCAGTACTTC.

A few counts support this clonotype. The rearrangement joins TRBV2 to TRBJ1-5; a weak D match, TRBD1 (6 bases). Trimming removed 0 bases from V and 0 bases from J, with 12 bases in between. Germline CDR1 is SNHLY and CDR2 is FYNNEI. CDR3 length: 17 amino acids. This chain's CDR3 is CASSEARGGPSNQPQHF. CDR3 in DNA: TGTGCCAGCAGTGAAGCGAGAGGGGGACCTAGCAATCAGCCCCAGCATTTT.

This clonotype was seen repeatedly, ten times or more. This chain uses TRBV5-1 with TRBJ1-4; 7 nucleotides agree with TRBD1. Looked up from germline, CDR1 is SGHRS and CDR2 is YFSETQ. V dropped 4 bases and J dropped 8; count of bases not matched to a gene: 11. The CDR3 consists of 15 residues. The CDR3 spells CASSLNRGSGEKLFF. DNA of the CDR3: TGCGCCAGCAGCCTAAACAGGGGCTCGGGAGAAAAACTGTTTTTT.

The chain employs TRBV5-6 and TRBJ2-7; no reliable D call. V gave up 5 bases and J gave up 4 bases, with 16 bases separating them. The CDR3 is made up of 14 amino acids. Per the germline V gene, CDR1 is SGHDT and CDR2 is YYEEEE. Here the CDR3 reads CASSYSSLTYEQYF. CDR3 nucleotide sequence: TGTGCCAGCAGTTACTCGTCGCTCACATACGAGCAGTACTTC.

The chain carries TRBV6-5 and TRBJ1-2, with D possibly being TRBD1 (5 bases). The CDR3 loop spans 13 amino acids. The V gene's germline CDR1 is MNHEY and CDR2 SVGAGI. V was trimmed by 7 bases and J by 5 bases, leaving 14 bases between them. Written as DNA, the CDR3 is TGTGCCAGCAACTCGCTACGGGGGTATGGCTACACCTTC. This sequence encodes CASNSLRGYGYTF.

In this sample, this clonotype turned up a few times. It may be a read error: a sequence one base away is much more abundant. V and J are TRBV7-2 and TRBJ2-1, with 7 bases aligning to TRBD1. This CDR3 has 15 amino acids. Germline CDR1 SGHTA, CDR2 FQGNSA. The CDR3: CANSVSTYRGAEQFF. The CDR3 DNA sequence: TGTGCCAACAGCGTTTCAACTTACAGGGGAGCAGAGCAGTTCTTC.